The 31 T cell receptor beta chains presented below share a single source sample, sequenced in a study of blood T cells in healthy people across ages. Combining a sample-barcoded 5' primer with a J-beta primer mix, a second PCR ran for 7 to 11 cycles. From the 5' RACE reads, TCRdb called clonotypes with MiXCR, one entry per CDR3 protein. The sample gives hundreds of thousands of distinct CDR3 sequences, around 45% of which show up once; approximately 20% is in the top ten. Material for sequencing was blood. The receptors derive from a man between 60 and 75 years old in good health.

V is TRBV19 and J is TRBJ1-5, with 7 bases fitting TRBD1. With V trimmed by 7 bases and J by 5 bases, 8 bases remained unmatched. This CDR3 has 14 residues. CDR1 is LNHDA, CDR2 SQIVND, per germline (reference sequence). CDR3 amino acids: CASTPGQEYQPQHF. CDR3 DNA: TGTGCCAGTACCCCAGGACAGGAGTATCAGCCCCAGCATTTT.

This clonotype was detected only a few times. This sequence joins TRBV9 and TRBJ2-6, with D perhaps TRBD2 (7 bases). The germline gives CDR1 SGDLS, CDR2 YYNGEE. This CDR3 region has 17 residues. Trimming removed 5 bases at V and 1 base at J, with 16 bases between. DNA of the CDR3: TGTGCCAGCAGTTGGGGGGGCCTTCCTTCTGGGGCCAACGTCCTGACTTTC. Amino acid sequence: CASSWGGLPSGANVLTF.

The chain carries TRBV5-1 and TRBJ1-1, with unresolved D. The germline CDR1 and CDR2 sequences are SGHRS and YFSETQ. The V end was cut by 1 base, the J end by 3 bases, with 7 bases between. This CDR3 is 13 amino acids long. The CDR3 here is CASSLFQDTEAFF. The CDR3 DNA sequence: TGCGCCAGCAGCTTGTTTCAGGACACTGAAGCTTTCTTT.

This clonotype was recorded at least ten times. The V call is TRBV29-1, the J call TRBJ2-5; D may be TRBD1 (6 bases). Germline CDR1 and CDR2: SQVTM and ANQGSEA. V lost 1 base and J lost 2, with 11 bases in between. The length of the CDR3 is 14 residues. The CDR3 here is CSVEGAGAQETQYF. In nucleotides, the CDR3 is TGCAGCGTTGAAGGGGCAGGGGCTCAAGAGACCCAGTACTTC.

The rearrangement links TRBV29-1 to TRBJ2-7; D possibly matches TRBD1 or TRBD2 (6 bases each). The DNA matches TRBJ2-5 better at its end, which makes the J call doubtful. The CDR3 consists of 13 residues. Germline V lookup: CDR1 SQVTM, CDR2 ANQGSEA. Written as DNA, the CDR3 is TGCAGCGTCGACGCAGGGGCGGGGGAGACCCAGTACTTC. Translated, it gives CSVDAGAGETQYF.

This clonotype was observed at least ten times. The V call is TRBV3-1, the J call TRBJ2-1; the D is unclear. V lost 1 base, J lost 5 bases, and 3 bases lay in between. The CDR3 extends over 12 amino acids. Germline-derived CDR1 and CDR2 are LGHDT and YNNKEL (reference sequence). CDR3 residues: CASSQANNEQFF. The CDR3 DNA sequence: TGTGCCAGCAGCCAAGCGAACAATGAGCAGTTCTTC.

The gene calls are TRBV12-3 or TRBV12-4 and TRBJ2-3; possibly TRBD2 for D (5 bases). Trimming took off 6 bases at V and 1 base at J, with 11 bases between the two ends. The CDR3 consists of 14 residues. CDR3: CASSNRAGTDTQYF. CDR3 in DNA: TGTGCCAGCAGCAACAGAGCGGGCACAGATACGCAGTATTTT.

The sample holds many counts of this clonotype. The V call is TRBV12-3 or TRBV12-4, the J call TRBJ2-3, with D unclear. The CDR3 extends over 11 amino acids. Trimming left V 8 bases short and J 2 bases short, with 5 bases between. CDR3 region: CASGVTDTQYF. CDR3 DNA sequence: TGTGCCAGCGGGGTCACAGATACGCAGTATTTT.

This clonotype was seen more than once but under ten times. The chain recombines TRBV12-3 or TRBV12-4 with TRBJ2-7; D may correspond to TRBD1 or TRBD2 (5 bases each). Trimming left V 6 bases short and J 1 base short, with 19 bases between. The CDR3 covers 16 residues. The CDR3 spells CASSPSPKGRSYEQYF. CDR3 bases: TGTGCCAGCAGCCCCAGCCCAAAGGGGAGATCCTACGAGCAGTACTTC.

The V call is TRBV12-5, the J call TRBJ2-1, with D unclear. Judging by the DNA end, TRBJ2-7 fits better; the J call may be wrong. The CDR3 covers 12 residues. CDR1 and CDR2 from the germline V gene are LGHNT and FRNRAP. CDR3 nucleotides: TGTGCTAGTGCCCAATCCTACAATGAGCAGTACTTC. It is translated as CASAQSYNEQYF.

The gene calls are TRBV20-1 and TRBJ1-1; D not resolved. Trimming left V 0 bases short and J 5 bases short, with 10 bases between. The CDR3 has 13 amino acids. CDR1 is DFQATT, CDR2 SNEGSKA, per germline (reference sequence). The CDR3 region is CSARDGSGTEAFF. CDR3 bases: TGCAGTGCTAGAGACGGGTCCGGGACTGAAGCTTTCTTT.

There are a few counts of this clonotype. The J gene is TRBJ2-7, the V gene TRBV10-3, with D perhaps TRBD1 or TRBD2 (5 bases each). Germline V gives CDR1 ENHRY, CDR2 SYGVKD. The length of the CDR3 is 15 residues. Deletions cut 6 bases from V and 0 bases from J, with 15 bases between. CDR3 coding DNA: TGTGCCATCAGCTCCGGGGCCACCTTCTCCTACGAGCAGTACTTC. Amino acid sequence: CAISSGATFSYEQYF.

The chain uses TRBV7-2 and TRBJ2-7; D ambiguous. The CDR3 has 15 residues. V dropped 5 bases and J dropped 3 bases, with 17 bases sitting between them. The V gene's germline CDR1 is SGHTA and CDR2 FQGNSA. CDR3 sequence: CASSIGSWPGYEQYF. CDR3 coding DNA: TGTGCCAGCAGCATCGGGTCGTGGCCAGGCTACGAGCAGTACTTC. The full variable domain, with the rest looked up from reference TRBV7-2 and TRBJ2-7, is GAGVSQSPSNKVTEKGKDVELRCDPISGHTALYWYRQSLGQGLEFLIYFQGNSAPDKSGLPSDRFSAERTGGSVSTLTIQRTQQEDSAVYLCASSIGSWPGYEQYFGPGTRLTVT.

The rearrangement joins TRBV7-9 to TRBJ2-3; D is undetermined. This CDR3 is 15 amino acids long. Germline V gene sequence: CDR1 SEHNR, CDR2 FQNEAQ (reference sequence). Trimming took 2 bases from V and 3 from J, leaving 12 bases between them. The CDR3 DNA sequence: TGTGCCAGCAGCTTAATACCCGAGGCAACAGATACGCAGTATTTT. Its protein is CASSLIPEATDTQYF.

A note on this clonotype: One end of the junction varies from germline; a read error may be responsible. The CDR3 protein is CSARGGTKAFF. DNA for the CDR3: TGCAGTGCAAGAGGAGGGACCAAAGCTTTCTTT. This chain joins TRBV20-1 and TRBJ1-1, with D possibly TRBD1 on 5 matching bases. The CDR3 spans 11 residues. Looked up from germline, CDR1 is DFQATT and CDR2 is SNEGSKA (reference sequence).

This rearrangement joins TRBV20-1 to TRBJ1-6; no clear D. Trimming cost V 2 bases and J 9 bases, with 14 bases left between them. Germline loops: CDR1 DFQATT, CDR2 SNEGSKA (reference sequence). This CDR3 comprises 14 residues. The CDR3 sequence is CSARSVRAGSPLHF. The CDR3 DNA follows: TGCAGTGCTAGAAGCGTAAGGGCGGGTTCACCCCTCCACTTT.

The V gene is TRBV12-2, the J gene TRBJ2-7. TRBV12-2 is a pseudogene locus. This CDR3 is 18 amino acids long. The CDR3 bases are TGTGCAAGTCGCTTAGATGGGGATTGGTCAGTCGGATCTTACGAGCAGTACTTC. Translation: CASRLDGDWSVGSYEQYF.

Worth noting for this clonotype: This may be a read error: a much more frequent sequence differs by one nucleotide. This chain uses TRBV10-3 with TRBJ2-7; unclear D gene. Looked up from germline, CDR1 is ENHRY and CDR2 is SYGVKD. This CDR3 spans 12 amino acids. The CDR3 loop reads CAISEQTYELYF. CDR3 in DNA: TGTGCCATCAGTGAACAGACCTACGAGCTGTACTTC.

The CDR3 DNA reads TGTGCCAGCAGCTTGCCCCCGGGGTCCACGGGCAATGAGCAGTTCTTC. Protein sequence: CASSLPPGSTGNEQFF. The chain recombines TRBV5-6 with TRBJ2-1; D is perhaps TRBD2 (5 bases). Trimming cost V 1 base and J 6 bases, with 17 bases left between them. From germline, CDR1 is SGHDT and CDR2 YYEEEE. CDR3 length: 16 amino acids.

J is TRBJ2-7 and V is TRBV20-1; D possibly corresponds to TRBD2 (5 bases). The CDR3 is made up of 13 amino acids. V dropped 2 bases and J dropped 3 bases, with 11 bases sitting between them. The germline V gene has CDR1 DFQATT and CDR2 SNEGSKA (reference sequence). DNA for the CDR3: TGCAGTGCTAGACTAGCTGCGCTCTACGAGCAGTACTTC. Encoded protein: CSARLAALYEQYF.

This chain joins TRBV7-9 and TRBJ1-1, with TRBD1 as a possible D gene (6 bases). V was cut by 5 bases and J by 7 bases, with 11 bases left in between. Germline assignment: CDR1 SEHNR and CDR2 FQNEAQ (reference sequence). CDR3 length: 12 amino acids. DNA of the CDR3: TGTGCCAGCAGCCCCAGACAGGATGAAGCTTTCTTT. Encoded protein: CASSPRQDEAFF.

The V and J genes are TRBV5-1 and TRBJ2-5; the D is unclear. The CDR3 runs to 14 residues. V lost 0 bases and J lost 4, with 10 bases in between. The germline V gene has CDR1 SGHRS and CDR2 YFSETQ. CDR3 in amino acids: CASSLEQPGETQYF. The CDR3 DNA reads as TGCGCCAGCAGCTTGGAGCAGCCAGGAGAGACCCAGTACTTC.

CDR3 region: CRRGTQYF. CDR3 sequence (DNA): TGCCGTCGGGGTACGCAGTATTTT. The chain recombines TRBV20-1 with TRBJ2-3; D may be TRBD2 (5 bases). The CDR3 covers 8 residues. CDR1 is DFQATT, CDR2 SNEGSKA, per germline (reference sequence).

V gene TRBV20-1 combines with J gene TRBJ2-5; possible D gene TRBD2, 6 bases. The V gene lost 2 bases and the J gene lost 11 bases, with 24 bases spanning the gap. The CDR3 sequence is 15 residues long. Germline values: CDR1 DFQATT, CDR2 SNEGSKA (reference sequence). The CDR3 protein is CSARPSSSGFREQYF. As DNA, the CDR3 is TGCAGTGCTAGACCTTCCTCCAGCGGGTTTAGGGAGCAGTACTTC.

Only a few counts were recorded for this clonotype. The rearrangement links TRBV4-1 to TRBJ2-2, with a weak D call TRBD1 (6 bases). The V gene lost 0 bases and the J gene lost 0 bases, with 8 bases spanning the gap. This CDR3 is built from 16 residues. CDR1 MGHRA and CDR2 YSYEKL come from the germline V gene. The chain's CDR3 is CASSQEGASNTGELFF. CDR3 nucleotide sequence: TGCGCCAGCAGCCAAGAGGGGGCATCGAACACCGGGGAGCTGTTTTTT.

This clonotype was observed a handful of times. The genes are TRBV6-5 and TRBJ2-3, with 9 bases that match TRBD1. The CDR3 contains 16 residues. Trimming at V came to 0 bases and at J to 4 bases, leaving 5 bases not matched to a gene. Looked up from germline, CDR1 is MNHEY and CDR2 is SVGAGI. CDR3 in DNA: TGTGCCAGCAGTTACTCGAGGGACAGGGTTGCAGATACGCAGTATTTT. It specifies CASSYSRDRVADTQYF.

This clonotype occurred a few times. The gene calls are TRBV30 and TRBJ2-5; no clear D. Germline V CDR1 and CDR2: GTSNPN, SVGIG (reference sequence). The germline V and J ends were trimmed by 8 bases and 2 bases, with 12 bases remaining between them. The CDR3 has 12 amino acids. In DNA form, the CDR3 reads TGTGCCGCTGCGCTGGCGCAAGAGACCCAGTACTTC. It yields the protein CAAALAQETQYF.

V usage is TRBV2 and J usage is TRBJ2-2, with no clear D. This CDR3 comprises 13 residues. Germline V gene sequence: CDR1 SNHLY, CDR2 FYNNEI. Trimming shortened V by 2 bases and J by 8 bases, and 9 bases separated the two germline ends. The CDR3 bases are TGTGCCAGCAGTGAATCCCCCACAGGGGAGCTGTTTTTT. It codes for CASSESPTGELFF.

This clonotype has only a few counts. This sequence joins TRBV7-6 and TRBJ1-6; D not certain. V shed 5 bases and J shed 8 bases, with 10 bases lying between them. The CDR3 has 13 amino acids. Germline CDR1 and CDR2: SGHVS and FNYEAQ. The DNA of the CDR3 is TGTGCCAGCAGCCAAAGGTGGGATTCACCCCTCCACTTT. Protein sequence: CASSQRWDSPLHF. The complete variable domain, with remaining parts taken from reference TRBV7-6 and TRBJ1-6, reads GAGVSQSPRYKVTKRGQDVALRCDPISGHVSLYWYRQALGQGPEFLTYFNYEAQQDKSGLPNDRFSAERPEGSISTLTIQRTEQRDSAMYRCASSQRWDSPLHFGNGTRLTVT.

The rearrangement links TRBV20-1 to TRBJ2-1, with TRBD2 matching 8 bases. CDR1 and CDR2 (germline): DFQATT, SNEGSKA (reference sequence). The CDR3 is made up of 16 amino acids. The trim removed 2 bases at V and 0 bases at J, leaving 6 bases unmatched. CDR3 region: CSARQLAASSYNEQFF. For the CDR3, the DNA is TGCAGTGCTAGACAACTAGCGGCTAGCTCCTACAATGAGCAGTTCTTC.

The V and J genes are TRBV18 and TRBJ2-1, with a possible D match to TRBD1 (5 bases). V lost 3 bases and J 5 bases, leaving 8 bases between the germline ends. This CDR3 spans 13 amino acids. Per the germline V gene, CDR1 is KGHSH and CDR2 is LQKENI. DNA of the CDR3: TGTGCCAGCTCACCCCGACAGAACAATGAGCAGTTCTTC. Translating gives CASSPRQNNEQFF.